The following is a T cell receptor (beta chain) sequence with its context. Its antigen remains unknown. Using immunoSEQ multiplex PCR, the repertoire was profiled, and TCRdb retains in-frame clones only, with some absent. The sample lists 150,000 to 180,000 clones, 65% to 90% seen once, with about a fifth in the top ten. This entry is derived from a study of cytomegalovirus exposure and HLA in healthy donors. Findings of the study overall: Associated with cytomegalovirus, according to the listing, were around 170 TCR beta chains.

The V end lost 3 bases, the J end lost 3 bases, and 12 bases lay between the germline ends. CDR3 size: 15 residues. Germline V CDR1 and CDR2: SGHRS, YFSETQ. The sequencing input was PBMCs. The chain couples TRBV5-1 to TRBJ2-2, with D perhaps matching TRBD2 (5 bases). The receptor comes from a man between 18 and 35 years old in good health and CMV-seropositive. This CDR3 reads CASSSRAPDTGELFF. The CDR3 DNA reads as TGCGCCAGCAGCTCGAGGGCTCCGGACACCGGGGAGCTGTTTTTT.